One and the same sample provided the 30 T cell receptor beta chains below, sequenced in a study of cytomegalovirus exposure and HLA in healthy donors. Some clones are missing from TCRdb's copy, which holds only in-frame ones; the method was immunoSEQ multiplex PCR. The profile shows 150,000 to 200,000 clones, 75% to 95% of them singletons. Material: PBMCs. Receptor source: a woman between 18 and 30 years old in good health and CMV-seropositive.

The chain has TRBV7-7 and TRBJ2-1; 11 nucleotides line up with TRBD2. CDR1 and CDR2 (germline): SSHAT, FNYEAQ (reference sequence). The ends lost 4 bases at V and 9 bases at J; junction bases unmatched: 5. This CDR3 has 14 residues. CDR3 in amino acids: CASSSTSGSAEQFF. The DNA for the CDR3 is TGTGCCAGCAGCTCTACTAGCGGGAGTGCTGAGCAGTTCTTC.

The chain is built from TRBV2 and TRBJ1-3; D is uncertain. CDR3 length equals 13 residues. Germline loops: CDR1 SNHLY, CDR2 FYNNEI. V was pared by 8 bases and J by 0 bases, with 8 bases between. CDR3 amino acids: CASETPSGNTIYF. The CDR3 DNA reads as TGTGCCAGCGAGACTCCCTCTGGAAACACCATATATTTT. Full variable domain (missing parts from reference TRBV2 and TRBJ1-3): EPEVTQTPSHQVTQMGQEVILRCVPISNHLYFYWYRQILGQKVEFLVSFYNNEISEKSEIFDDQFSVERPDGSNFTLKIRSTKLEDSAMYFCASETPSGNTIYFGEGSWLTVV.

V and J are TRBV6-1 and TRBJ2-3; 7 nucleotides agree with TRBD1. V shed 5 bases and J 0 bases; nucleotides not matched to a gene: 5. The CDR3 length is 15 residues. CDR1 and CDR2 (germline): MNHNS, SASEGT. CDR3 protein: CASSPGTASTDTQYF. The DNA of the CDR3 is TGTGCCAGCAGTCCCGGGACAGCGAGCACAGATACGCAGTATTTT.

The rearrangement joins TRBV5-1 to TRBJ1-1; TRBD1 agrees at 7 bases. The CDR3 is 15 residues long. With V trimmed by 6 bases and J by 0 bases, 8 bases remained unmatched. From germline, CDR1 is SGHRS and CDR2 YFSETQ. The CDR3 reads CASNPGQMMNTEAFF. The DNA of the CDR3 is TGCGCCAGCAACCCGGGACAGATGATGAACACTGAAGCTTTCTTT.

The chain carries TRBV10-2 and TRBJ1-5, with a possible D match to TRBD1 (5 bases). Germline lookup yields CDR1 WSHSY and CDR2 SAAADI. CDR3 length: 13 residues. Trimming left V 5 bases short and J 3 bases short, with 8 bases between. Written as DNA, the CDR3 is TGCGCCAGCAGTCAGGGTCTCAATCAGCCCCAGCATTTT. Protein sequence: CASSQGLNQPQHF.

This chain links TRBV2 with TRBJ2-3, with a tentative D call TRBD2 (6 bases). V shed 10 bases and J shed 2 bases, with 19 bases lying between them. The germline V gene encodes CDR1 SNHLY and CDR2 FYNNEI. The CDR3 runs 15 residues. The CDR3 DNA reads TGTGCCACCTGGCCGGGACTCGGAATCACAGATACGCAGTATTTT. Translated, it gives CATWPGLGITDTQYF.

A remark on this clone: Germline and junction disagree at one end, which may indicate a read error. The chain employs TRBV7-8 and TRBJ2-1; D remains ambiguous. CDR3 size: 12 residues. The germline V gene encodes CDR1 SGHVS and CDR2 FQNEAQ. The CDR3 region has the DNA TGTGCCAGCAGCGGCAACTACCATGAGCAGTTCTTC. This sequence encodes CASSGNYHEQFF.

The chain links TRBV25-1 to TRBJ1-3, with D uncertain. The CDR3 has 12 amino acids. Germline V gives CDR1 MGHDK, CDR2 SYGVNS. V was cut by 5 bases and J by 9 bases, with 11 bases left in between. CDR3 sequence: CASSFLGGTIYF. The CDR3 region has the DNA TGTGCCAGCAGTTTTTTAGGAGGCACCATATATTTT. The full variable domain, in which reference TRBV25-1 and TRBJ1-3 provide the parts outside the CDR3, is EADIYQTPRYLVIGTGKKITLECSQTMGHDKMYWYQQDPGMELHLIHYSYGVNSTEKGDLSSESTVSRIRTEHFPLTLESARPSHTSQYLCASSFLGGTIYFGEGSWLTVV.

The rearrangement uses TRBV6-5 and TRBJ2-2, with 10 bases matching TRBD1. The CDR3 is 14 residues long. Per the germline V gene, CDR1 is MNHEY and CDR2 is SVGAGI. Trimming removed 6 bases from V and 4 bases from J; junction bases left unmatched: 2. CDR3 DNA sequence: TGTGCCAGCAGGGGACAGGGGATCACCGGGGAGCTGTTTTTT. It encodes CASRGQGITGELFF.

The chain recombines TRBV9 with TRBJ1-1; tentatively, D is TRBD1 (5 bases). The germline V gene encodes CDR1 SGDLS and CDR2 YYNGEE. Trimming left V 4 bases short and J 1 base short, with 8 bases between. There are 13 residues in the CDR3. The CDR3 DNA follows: TGTGCCAGCAGCCTAAGGGGGAACACTGAAGCTTTCTTT. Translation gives CASSLRGNTEAFF.

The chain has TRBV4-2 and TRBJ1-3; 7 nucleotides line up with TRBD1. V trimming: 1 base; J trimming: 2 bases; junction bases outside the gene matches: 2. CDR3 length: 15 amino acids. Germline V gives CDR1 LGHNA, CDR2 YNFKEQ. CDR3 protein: CASSQGGTAGNTIYF. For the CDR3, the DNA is TGTGCCAGCAGCCAAGGTGGGACAGCTGGAAACACCATATATTTT.

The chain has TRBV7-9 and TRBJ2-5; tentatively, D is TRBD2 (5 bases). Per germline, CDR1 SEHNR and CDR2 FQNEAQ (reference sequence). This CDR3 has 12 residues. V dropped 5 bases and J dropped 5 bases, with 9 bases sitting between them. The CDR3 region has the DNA TGTGCCAGCAGCGATAGCGTGGAGACCCAGTACTTC. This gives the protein CASSDSVETQYF.

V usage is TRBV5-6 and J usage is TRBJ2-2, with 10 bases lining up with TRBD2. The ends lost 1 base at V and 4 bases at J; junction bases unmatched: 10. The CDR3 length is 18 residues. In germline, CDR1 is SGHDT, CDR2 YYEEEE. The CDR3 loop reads CASSLRFGAGGFTGELFF. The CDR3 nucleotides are TGTGCCAGCAGCTTGCGTTTTGGAGCGGGAGGGTTCACCGGGGAGCTGTTTTTT.

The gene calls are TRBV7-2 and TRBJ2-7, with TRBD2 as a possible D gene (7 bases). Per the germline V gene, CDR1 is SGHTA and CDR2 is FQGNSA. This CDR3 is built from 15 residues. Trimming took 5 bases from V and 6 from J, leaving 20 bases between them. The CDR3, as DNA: TGTGCCAGCAGCCCGTTCGGTGCGGGGGCGGGCGAGCAGTACTTC. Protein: CASSPFGAGAGEQYF. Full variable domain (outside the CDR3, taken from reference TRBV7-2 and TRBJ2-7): GAGVSQSPSNKVTEKGKDVELRCDPISGHTALYWYRQSLGQGLEFLIYFQGNSAPDKSGLPSDRFSAERTGGSVSTLTIQRTQQEDSAVYLCASSPFGAGAGEQYFGPGTRLTVT.

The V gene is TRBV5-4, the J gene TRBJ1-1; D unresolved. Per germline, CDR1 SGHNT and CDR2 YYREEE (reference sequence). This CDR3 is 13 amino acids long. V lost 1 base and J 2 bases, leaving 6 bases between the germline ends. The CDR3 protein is CASSLNLNTEAFF. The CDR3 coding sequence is TGTGCCAGCAGCTTGAATCTAAACACTGAAGCTTTCTTT.

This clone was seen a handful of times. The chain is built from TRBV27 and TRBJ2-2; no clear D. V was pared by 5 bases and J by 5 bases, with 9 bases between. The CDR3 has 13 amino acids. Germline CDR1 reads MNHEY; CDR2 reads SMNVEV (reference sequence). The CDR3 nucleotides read TGTGCCAGCAGTACCGGAGAAACCGGGGAGCTGTTTTTT. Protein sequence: CASSTGETGELFF.

CDR3 residues: CASGLDRGPVISYEQYF. The CDR3 coding sequence is TGTGCTAGTGGTTTGGACAGGGGACCTGTAATCTCCTACGAGCAGTACTTC. This sequence joins TRBV12-5 and TRBJ2-7; TRBD1 agrees at 7 bases. Germline V gives CDR1 LGHNT, CDR2 FRNRAP. J was trimmed by 0 bases and V by 1 base; bases with no gene match: 9. The CDR3 sequence is 17 residues long.

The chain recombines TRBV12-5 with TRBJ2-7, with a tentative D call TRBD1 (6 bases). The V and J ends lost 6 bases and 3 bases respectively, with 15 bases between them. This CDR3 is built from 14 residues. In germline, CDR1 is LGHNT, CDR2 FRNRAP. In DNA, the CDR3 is TGTGCTAGTGGGAATAACATACAGGGCTACGAGCAGTACTTC. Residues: CASGNNIQGYEQYF. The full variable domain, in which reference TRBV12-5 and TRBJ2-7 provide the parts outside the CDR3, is DARVTQTPRHKVTEMGQEVTMRCQPILGHNTVFWYRQTMMQGLELLAYFRNRAPLDDSGMPKDRFSAEMPDATLATLKIQPSEPRDSAVYFCASGNNIQGYEQYFGPGTRLTVT.

The CDR3 sequence: CASSLRGLVETQYF. The CDR3 coding sequence is TGTGCCAGCAGCTTAAGGGGGTTAGTCGAGACCCAGTACTTC. The chain is built from TRBV7-8 and TRBJ2-5, with a possible D match to TRBD1 (6 bases). This CDR3 spans 14 amino acids. Per germline, CDR1 SGHVS and CDR2 FQNEAQ. V lost 2 bases and J lost 5, with 12 bases in between.

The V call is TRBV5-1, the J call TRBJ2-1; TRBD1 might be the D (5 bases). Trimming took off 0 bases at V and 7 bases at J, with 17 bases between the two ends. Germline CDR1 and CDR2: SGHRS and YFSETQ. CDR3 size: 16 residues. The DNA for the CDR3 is TGCGCCAGCAGCTTGGAAGCCTCGAGAAGGGGTAATGAGCAGTTCTTC. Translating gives CASSLEASRRGNEQFF.

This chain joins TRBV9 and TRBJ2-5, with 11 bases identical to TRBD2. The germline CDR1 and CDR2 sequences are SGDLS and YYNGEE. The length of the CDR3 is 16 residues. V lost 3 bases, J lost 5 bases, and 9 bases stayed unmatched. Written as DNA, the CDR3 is TGTGCCAGCAGCGAAGTAGCGGGAGGGCCGGGGGAGACCCAGTACTTC. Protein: CASSEVAGGPGETQYF.

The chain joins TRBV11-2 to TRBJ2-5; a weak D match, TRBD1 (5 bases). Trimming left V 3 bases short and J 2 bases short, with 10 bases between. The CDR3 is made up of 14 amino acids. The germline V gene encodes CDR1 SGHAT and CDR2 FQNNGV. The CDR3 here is CASSFQDTQETQYF. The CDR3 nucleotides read TGTGCCAGCAGCTTCCAGGACACGCAAGAGACCCAGTACTTC.

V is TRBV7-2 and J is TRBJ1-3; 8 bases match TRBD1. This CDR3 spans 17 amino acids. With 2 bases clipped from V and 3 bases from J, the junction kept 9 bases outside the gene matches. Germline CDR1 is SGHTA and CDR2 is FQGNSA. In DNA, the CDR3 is TGTGCCAGCAGCTTAAGGAGCCAGGGGGCGAATGGAAACACCATATATTTT. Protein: CASSLRSQGANGNTIYF. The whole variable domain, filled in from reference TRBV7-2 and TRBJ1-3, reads GAGVSQSPSNKVTEKGKDVELRCDPISGHTALYWYRQSLGQGLEFLIYFQGNSAPDKSGLPSDRFSAERTGGSVSTLTIQRTQQEDSAVYLCASSLRSQGANGNTIYFGEGSWLTVV.

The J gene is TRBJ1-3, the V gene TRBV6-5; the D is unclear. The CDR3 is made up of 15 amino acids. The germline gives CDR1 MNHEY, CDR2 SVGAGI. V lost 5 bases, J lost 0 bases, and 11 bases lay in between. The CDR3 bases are TGTGCCAGCAGTCGATCCGTCAGCTCTGGAAACACCATATATTTT. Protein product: CASSRSVSSGNTIYF.

The CDR3 nucleotides are TGCGCCAGCAGCGACTCAGGGGGTATCAATCAGCCCCAGCATTTT. Translating it yields CASSDSGGINQPQHF. The chain links TRBV5-1 to TRBJ1-5, with 7 nucleotides matching TRBD1. CDR1 and CDR2 (germline): SGHRS, YFSETQ. This CDR3 has 15 amino acids. After removal of 4 bases from V and 3 bases from J, the junction contained 7 bases not matched to a gene.

CDR3 region: CASRRQGLLGNTEAFF. DNA for the CDR3: TGTGCCAGCAGGAGGCAGGGCCTTTTAGGGAACACTGAAGCTTTCTTT. J is TRBJ1-1 and V is TRBV27, with TRBD1 as a possible D gene (5 bases). The V end lost 6 bases, the J end lost 1 base, and 18 bases lay between the germline ends. There are 16 residues in the CDR3. CDR1 is MNHEY, CDR2 SMNVEV, per germline (reference sequence).

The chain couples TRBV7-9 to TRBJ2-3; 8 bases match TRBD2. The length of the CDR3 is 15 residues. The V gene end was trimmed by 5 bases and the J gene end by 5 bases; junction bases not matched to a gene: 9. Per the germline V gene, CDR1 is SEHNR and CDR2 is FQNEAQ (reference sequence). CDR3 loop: CASSPARAGVDTQYF. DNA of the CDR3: TGTGCCAGCAGCCCCGCCCGAGCGGGAGTAGATACGCAGTATTTT.

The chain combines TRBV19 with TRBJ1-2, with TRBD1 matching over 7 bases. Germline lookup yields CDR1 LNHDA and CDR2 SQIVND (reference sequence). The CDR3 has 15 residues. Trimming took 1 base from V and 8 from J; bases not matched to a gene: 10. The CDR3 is CASSIAGQVLGGYTF. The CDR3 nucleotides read TGTGCCAGTAGTATAGCAGGACAGGTCCTGGGAGGCTACACCTTC.

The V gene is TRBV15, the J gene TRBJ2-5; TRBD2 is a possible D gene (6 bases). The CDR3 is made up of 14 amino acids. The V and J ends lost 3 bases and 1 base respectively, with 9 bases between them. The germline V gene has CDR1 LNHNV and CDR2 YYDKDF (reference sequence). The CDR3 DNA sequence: TGTGCCACCAGCAGTCCGGGACTCCAAGAGACCCAGTACTTC. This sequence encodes CATSSPGLQETQYF.

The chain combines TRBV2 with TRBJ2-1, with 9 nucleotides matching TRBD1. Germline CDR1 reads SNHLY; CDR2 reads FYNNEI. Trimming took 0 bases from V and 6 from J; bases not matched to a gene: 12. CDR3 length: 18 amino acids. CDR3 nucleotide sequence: TGTGCCAGCAGTGAAGCGCGTCCCGGGACAGGGCCCCTCAATGAGCAGTTCTTC. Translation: CASSEARPGTGPLNEQFF.